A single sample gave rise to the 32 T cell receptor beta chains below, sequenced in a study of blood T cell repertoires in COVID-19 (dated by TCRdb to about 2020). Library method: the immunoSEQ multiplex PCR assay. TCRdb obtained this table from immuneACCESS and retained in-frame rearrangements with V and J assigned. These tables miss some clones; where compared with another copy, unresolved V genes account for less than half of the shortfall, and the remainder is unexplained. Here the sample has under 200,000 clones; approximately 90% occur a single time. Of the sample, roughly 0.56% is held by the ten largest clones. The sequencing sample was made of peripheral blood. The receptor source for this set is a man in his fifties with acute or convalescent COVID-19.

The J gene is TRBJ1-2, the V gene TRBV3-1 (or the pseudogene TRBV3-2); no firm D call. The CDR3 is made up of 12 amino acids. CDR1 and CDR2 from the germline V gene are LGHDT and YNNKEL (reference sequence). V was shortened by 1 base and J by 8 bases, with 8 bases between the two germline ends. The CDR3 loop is CASSQGGVGYTF. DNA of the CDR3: TGTGCCAGCAGCCAAGGTGGAGTAGGCTACACCTTC.

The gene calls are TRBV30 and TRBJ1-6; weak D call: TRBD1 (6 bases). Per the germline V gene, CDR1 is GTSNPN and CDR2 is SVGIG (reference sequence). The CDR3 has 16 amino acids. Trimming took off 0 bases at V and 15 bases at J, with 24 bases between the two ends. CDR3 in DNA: TGTGCCTGGAGTGTACTGGGGGTAGTGGGACAAAATGGCCTCCACTTT. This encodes CAWSVLGVVGQNGLHF. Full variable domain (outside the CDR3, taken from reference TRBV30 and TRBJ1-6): SQTIHQWPATLVQPVGSPLSLECTVEGTSNPNLYWYRQAAGRGLQLLFYSVGIGQISSEVPQNLSASRPQDRQFILSSKKLLLSDSGFYLCAWSVLGVVGQNGLHFGNGTRLTVT.

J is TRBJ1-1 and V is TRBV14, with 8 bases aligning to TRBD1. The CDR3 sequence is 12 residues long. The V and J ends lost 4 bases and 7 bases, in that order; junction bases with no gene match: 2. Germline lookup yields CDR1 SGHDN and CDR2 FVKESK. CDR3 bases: TGTGCCAGCAGCCCGACAGGGGATGAAGCTTTCTTT. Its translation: CASSPTGDEAFF.

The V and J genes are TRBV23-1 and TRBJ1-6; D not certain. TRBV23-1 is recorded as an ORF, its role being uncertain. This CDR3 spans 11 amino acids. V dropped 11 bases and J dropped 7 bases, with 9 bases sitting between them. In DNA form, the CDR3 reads TGCGCCGGCCATTGGAATTCACCCCTCCACTTT. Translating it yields CAGHWNSPLHF.

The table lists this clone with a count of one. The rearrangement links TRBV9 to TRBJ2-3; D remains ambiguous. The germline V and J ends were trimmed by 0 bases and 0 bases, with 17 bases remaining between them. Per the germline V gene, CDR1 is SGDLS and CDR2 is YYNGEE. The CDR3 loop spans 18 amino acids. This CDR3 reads CASSVVAGSPWSTDTQYF. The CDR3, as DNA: TGTGCCAGCAGCGTAGTTGCAGGCTCCCCCTGGAGCACAGATACGCAGTATTTT.

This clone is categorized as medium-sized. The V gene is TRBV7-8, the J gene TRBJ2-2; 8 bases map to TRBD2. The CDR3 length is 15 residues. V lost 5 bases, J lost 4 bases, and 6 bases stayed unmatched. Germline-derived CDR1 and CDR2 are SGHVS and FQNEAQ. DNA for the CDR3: TGTGCCAGCAGCAAACCGGGGGGGGGCACCGGGGAGCTGTTTTTT. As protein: CASSKPGGGTGELFF.

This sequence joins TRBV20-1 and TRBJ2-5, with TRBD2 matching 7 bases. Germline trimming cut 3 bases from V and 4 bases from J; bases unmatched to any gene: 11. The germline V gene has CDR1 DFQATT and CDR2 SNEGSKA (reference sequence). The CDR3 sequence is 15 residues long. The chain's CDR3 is CSASRAGESVETQYF. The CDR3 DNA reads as TGCAGTGCTAGTAGGGCGGGAGAATCAGTAGAGACCCAGTACTTC.

The chain's CDR3 is CASSPPPGQGQPQHF. The CDR3 DNA sequence: TGTGCCAGCAGCCCCCCCCCGGGACAGGGTCAGCCCCAGCATTTT. The chain couples TRBV5-8 to TRBJ1-5, with 9 bases matching TRBD1. J lost 6 bases, V lost 4 bases, and 8 bases had no gene match. This CDR3 has 15 residues. From germline, CDR1 is SGHTS and CDR2 YDEGEE.

DNA of the CDR3: TGTGCCAGCCAGGGGGACTTGCCCAAGGGCGGGGAGCTGTTTTTT. This encodes CASQGDLPKGGELFF. This chain uses TRBV2 with TRBJ2-2; tentatively, D is TRBD1 (7 bases). Trimming cost V 8 bases and J 7 bases, with 20 bases left between them. The CDR3 runs 15 residues. The germline CDR1 and CDR2 sequences are SNHLY and FYNNEI.

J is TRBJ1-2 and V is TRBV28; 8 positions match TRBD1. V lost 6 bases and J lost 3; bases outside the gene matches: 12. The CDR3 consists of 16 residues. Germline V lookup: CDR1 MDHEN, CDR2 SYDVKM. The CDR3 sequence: CASSSPGQGIDYGYTF. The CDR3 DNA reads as TGTGCCAGCAGCTCCCCCGGACAGGGAATTGACTATGGCTACACCTTC.

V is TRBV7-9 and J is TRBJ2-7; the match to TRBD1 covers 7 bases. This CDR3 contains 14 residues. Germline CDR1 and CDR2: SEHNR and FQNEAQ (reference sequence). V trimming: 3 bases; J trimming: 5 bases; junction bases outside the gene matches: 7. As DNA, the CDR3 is TGTGCCAGCAGCTTGGACAGGATTAGCAACGAGCAGTACTTC. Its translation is CASSLDRISNEQYF.

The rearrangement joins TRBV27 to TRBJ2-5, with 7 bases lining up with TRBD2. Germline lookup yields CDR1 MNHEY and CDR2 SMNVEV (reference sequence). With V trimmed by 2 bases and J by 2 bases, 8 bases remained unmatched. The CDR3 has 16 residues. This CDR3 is CASSLEAGRLQETQYF. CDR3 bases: TGTGCCAGCAGTTTAGAAGCGGGGCGATTGCAAGAGACCCAGTACTTC.

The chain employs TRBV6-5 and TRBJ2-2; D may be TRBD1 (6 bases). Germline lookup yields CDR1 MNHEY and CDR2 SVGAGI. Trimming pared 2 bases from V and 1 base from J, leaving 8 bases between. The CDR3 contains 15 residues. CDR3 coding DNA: TGTGCCAGCAGTTACGTCAGGGGGAACACCGGGGAGCTGTTTTTT. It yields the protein CASSYVRGNTGELFF.

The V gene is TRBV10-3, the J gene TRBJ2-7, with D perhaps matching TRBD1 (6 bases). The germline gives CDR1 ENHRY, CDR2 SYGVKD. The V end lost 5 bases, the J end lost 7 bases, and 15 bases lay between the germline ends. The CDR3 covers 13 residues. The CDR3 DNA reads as TGTGCCATCAGTCCAACAGGGTGGCAAGAGCAGTACTTC. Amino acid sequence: CAISPTGWQEQYF.

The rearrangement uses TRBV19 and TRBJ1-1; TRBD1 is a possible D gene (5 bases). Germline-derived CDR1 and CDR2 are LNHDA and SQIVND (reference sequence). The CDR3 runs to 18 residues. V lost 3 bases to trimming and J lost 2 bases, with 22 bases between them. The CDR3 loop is CASSIGWRDSEENTEAFF. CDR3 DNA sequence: TGTGCCAGTAGTATCGGTTGGCGAGACAGTGAGGAAAACACTGAAGCTTTCTTT. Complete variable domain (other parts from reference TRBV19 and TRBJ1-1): DGGITQSPKYLFRKEGQNVTLSCEQNLNHDAMYWYRQDPGQGLRLIYYSQIVNDFQKGDIAEGYSVSREKKESFPLTVTSAQKNPTAFYLCASSIGWRDSEENTEAFFGQGTRLTVV.

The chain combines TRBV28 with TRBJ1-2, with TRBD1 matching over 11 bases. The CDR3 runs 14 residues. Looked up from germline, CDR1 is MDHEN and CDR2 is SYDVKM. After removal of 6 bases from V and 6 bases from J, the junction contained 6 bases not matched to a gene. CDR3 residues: CASRDRGRKNGYTF. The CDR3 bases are TGTGCCAGCAGGGACAGGGGGCGCAAGAATGGCTACACCTTC.

Here the CDR3 reads CASSESPTEIYGYTF. The CDR3 DNA reads TGCGCCAGCAGTGAGTCCCCGACAGAAATCTATGGCTACACCTTC. The chain has TRBV10-2 and TRBJ1-2; a possible D gene is TRBD1 (5 bases). With 0 bases removed from V and 4 bases from J, the gap between germline ends came to 12 bases. The germline V gene encodes CDR1 WSHSY and CDR2 SAAADI. The CDR3 covers 15 residues.

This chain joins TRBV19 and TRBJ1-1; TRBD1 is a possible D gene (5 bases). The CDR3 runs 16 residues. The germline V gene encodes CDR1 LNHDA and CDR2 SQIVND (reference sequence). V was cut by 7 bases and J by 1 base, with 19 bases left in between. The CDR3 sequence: CASTLLPGLKNTEAFF. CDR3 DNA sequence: TGTGCCAGTACCCTACTTCCGGGACTGAAGAACACTGAAGCTTTCTTT. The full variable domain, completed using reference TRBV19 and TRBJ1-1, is DGGITQSPKYLFRKEGQNVTLSCEQNLNHDAMYWYRQDPGQGLRLIYYSQIVNDFQKGDIAEGYSVSREKKESFPLTVTSAQKNPTAFYLCASTLLPGLKNTEAFFGQGTRLTVV.

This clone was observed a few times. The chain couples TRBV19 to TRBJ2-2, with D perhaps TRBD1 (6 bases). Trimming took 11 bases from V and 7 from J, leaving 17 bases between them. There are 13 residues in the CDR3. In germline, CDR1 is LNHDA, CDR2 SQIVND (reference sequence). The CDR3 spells CAGGGQGIGELFF. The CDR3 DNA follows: TGTGCCGGCGGCGGGCAGGGGATCGGGGAGCTGTTTTTT.

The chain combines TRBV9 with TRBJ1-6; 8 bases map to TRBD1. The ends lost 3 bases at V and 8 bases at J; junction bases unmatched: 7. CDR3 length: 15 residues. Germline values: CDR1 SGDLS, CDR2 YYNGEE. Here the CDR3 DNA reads TGTGCCAGCAGCGCCCGGACAGGGTTTGATTCACCCCTCCACTTT. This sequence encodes CASSARTGFDSPLHF.

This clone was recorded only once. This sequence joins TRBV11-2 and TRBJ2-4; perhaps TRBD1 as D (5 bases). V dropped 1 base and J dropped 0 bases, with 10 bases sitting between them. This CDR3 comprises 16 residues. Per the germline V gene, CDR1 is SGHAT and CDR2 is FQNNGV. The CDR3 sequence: CASSLVAGLAKNIQYF. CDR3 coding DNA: TGTGCCAGCAGCTTAGTAGCAGGGTTAGCCAAAAACATTCAGTACTTC.

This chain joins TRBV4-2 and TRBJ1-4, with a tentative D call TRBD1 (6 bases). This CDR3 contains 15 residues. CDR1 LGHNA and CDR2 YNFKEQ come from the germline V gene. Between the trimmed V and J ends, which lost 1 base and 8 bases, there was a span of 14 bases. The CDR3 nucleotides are TGTGCCAGCAGCCAAGGGCAGGGGAGTGAGGAAAAACTGTTTTTT. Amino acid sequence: CASSQGQGSEEKLFF.

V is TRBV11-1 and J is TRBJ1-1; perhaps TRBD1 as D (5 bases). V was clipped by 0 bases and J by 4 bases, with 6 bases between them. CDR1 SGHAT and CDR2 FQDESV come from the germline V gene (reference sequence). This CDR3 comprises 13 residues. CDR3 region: CASSLAGGTEAFF. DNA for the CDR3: TGTGCCAGCAGCTTAGCGGGGGGCACTGAAGCTTTCTTT.

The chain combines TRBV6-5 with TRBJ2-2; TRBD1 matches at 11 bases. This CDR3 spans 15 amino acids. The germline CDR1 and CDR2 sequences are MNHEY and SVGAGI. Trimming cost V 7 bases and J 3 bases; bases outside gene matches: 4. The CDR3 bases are TGTGCCAGCACCGGACAGGGGGCGTACACCGGGGAGCTGTTTTTT. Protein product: CASTGQGAYTGELFF.

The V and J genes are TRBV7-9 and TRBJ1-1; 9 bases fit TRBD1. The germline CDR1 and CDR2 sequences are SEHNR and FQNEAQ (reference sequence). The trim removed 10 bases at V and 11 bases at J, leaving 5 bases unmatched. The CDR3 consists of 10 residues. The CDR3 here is CATEGQGAFF. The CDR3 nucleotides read TGTGCCACCGAGGGACAGGGCGCTTTCTTT.

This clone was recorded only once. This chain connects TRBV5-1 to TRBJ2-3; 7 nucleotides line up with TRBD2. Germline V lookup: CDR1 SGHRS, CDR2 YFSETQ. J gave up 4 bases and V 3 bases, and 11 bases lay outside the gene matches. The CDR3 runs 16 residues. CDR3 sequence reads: CASSWREGGPADTQYF. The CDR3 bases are TGCGCCAGCAGCTGGCGTGAGGGAGGGCCAGCAGATACGCAGTATTTT. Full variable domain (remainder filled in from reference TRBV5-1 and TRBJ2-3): KAGVTQTPRYLIKTRGQQVTLSCSPISGHRSVSWYQQTPGQGLQFLFEYFSETQRNKGNFPGRFSGRQFSNSRSEMNVSTLELGDSALYLCASSWREGGPADTQYFGPGTRLTVL.

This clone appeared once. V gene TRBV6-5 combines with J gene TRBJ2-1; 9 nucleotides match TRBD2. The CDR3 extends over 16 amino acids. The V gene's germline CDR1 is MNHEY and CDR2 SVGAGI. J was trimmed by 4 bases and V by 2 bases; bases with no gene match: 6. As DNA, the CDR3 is TGTGCCAGCAGTTACACCCGGACTAGCGTGTACAATGAGCAGTTCTTC. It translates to CASSYTRTSVYNEQFF.

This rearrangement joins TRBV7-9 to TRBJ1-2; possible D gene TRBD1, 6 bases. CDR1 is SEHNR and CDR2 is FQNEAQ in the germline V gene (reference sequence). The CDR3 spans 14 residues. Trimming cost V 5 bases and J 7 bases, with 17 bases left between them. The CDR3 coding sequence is TGTGCCAGCAGCGAAGGACAGCGCCTAGGTGGCTACACCTTC. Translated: CASSEGQRLGGYTF.

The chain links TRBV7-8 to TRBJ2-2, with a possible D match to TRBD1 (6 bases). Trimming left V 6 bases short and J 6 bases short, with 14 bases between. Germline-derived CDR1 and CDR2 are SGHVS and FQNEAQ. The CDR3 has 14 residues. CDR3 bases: TGTGCCAGCAGACTCAGTGGGGGCGCCGGGGAGCTGTTTTTT. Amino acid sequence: CASRLSGGAGELFF. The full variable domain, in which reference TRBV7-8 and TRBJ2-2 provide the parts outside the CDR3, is GAGVSQSPRYKVAKRGQDVALRCDPISGHVSLFWYQQALGQGPEFLTYFQNEAQLDKSGLPSDRFFAERPEGSVSTLKIQRTQQEDSAVYLCASRLSGGAGELFFGEGSRLTVL.

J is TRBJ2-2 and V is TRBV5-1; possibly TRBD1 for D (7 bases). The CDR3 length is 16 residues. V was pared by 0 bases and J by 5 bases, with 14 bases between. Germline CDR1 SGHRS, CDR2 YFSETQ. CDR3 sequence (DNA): TGCGCCAGCAGCTTGGCCGGACAGGCGGGGACCGGGGAGCTGTTTTTT. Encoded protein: CASSLAGQAGTGELFF.

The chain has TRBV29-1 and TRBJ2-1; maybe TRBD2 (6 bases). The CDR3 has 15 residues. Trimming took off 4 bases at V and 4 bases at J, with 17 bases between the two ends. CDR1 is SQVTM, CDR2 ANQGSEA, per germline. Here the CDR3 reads CSVVGAEGLYNEQFF. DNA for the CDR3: TGCAGCGTTGTAGGGGCCGAGGGACTTTACAATGAGCAGTTCTTC.

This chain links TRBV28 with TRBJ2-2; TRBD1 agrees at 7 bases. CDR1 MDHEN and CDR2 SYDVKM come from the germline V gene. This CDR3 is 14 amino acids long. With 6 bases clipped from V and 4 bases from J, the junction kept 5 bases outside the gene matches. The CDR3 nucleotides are TGTGCCAGCAGCCGGGGACAGCTCACCGGGGAGCTGTTTTTT. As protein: CASSRGQLTGELFF.